The sequence of this T cell receptor beta chain was determined in a study of technical replicates of blood from a handful of donors. CDR1 is KGHSH, CDR2 LQKENI, per germline. After removal of 6 bases from V and 6 bases from J, the junction contained 6 bases not matched to a gene. This CDR3 is 14 amino acids long. Using immunoSEQ multiplex PCR, the repertoire was profiled, and TCRdb retains in-frame clones only, with some absent. The sample records over 65,000 clones, nearly 98% being singletons. The specimen sequenced was T cells isolated from PBMCs. The sequence was collected from a human donor in good health. The chain joins TRBV18 to TRBJ1-5; the match to TRBD1 covers 9 bases. CDR3 coding DNA: TGTGCCAGCTCGGAGGGACAGGGTGGTCAGCCCCAGCATTTT. Protein sequence: CASSEGQGGQPQHF.